These 22 T cell receptor beta chains were sequenced from one sample in a study of blood T cell repertoires in COVID-19. TCRdb keeps only in-frame clones here, not all; method: immunoSEQ multiplex PCR. In the table there are about 91,000 clones, more than 70% of which are singletons. Material for sequencing was peripheral blood. These receptors all come from a woman aged 80 or over with active COVID-19.

V usage is TRBV7-9 and J usage is TRBJ2-3; 12 bases line up with TRBD2. Germline V gene data show CDR1 as SEHNR and CDR2 as FQNEAQ (reference sequence). CDR3 length: 14 residues. The ends lost 5 bases at V and 5 bases at J; junction bases unmatched: 2. Here the CDR3 reads CASSASGGGDTQYF. In nucleotides, the CDR3 is TGTGCCAGCAGCGCTAGCGGGGGGGGAGATACGCAGTATTTT.

The rearrangement links TRBV7-9 to TRBJ2-7; 10 bases match TRBD1. This CDR3 region has 14 residues. V was pared by 5 bases and J by 6 bases, with 7 bases of the junction left unmatched. CDR1 and CDR2 from the germline V gene are SEHNR and FQNEAQ (reference sequence). The CDR3 region is CASSGDRGISEQYF. CDR3 bases: TGTGCCAGCAGCGGGGACAGGGGTATAAGCGAGCAGTACTTC.

The chain links TRBV7-2 to TRBJ1-1, with 7 bases fitting TRBD1. The CDR3 runs to 14 residues. Germline loops: CDR1 SGHTA, CDR2 FQGNSA. J gave up 2 bases and V 5 bases, and 5 bases lay outside the gene matches. CDR3 amino acids: CASSNRDRNTEAFF. The DNA of the CDR3 is TGTGCCAGCAGCAACCGGGACAGAAACACTGAAGCTTTCTTT.

The V call is TRBV4-2, the J call TRBJ1-2, with 8 bases fitting TRBD1. Germline CDR1 and CDR2: LGHNA and YNFKEQ. CDR3 size: 18 residues. V trimming: 1 base; J trimming: 8 bases; junction bases outside the gene matches: 18. The CDR3 nucleotides read TGTGCCAGCAGCCAAGTTAGCCTGGTGTGGCAGGGGGCTGTGGGCTACACCTTC. This sequence encodes CASSQVSLVWQGAVGYTF.

V gene TRBV18 combines with J gene TRBJ2-1; TRBD2 matches at 14 bases. The J segment lost 8 bases and the V segment lost 4 bases, leaving 19 bases of the junction unmatched. This CDR3 has 20 residues. The germline V gene has CDR1 KGHSH and CDR2 LQKENI. The CDR3 is CASSRSIPGLAGAGRDEQFF. CDR3 in DNA: TGTGCCAGCTCACGGTCAATTCCGGGACTAGCGGGAGCTGGGCGGGATGAGCAGTTCTTC.

The gene calls are TRBV7-2 and TRBJ2-5; 7 nucleotides align to TRBD1. The CDR3 is 15 residues long. Trimming at V came to 5 bases and at J to 1 base, leaving 7 bases not matched to a gene. Germline V gives CDR1 SGHTA, CDR2 FQGNSA. The CDR3 DNA reads TGTGCCAGCAGCCCGGGACAGCTCCTCCAAGAGACCCAGTACTTC. Encoded protein: CASSPGQLLQETQYF.

The chain combines TRBV27 with TRBJ2-1, with 9 bases that match TRBD2. Germline CDR1 MNHEY, CDR2 SMNVEV (reference sequence). Trimming removed 3 bases from V and 9 bases from J; junction bases left unmatched: 9. The CDR3 length is 15 residues. In nucleotides, the CDR3 is TGTGCCAGCAGTTTCGTGACTAGCGGAGGGGGTGAGCAGTTCTTC. This sequence encodes CASSFVTSGGGEQFF.

The chain couples TRBV11-2 to TRBJ2-4; TRBD1 might be the D (5 bases). In germline, CDR1 is SGHAT, CDR2 FQNNGV. With 4 bases removed from V and 0 bases from J, the gap between germline ends came to 13 bases. This CDR3 has 16 residues. This CDR3 reads CASSSRTRLAKNIQYF. The DNA for the CDR3 is TGTGCCAGCAGCTCTCGGACAAGACTAGCCAAAAACATTCAGTACTTC.

This sequence joins TRBV28 and TRBJ1-2; a weak D match, TRBD1 (5 bases). Germline values: CDR1 MDHEN, CDR2 SYDVKM. The CDR3 spans 14 residues. Trimming cost V 1 base and J 8 bases, with 14 bases left between them. CDR3 protein: CASSLLGVFGGYTF. In DNA, the CDR3 is TGTGCCAGCAGTTTATTAGGGGTATTTGGGGGCTACACCTTC.

The chain links TRBV6-2 or TRBV6-3 to TRBJ2-1, with TRBD2 identical over 15 bases. Germline values: CDR1 MNHEY, CDR2 SVGEGT. The V and J ends lost 5 bases and 2 bases, in that order; junction bases with no gene match: 10. The CDR3 contains 19 residues. For the CDR3, the DNA is TGTGCCAGCAGTGCTGGACTAGCGGGAGGGCCTAGCGCCTACAATGAGCAGTTCTTC. Protein product: CASSAGLAGGPSAYNEQFF.

The V call is TRBV29-1, the J call TRBJ2-1; TRBD2 agrees at 11 bases. This CDR3 spans 13 amino acids. Trimming took 6 bases from V and 9 from J; bases not matched to a gene: 7. Germline-derived CDR1 and CDR2 are SQVTM and ANQGSEA. This chain's CDR3 is CSVLAGGRAEQFF. CDR3 DNA sequence: TGCAGCGTCTTAGCGGGAGGGCGGGCTGAGCAGTTCTTC.

The V and J genes are TRBV7-9 and TRBJ2-1, with 7 nucleotides matching TRBD1. This CDR3 has 15 amino acids. The germline V gene has CDR1 SEHNR and CDR2 FQNEAQ (reference sequence). The trim removed 2 bases at V and 5 bases at J, leaving 6 bases unmatched. CDR3 DNA: TGTGCCAGCAGCTTAAGGGGGCCTGGAAACAATGAGCAGTTCTTC. Its protein is CASSLRGPGNNEQFF.

The CDR3 sequence is CAWSGLGTGFYEQYF. DNA for the CDR3: TGTGCCTGGAGTGGCCTCGGTACAGGGTTCTACGAGCAGTACTTC. The chain employs TRBV30 and TRBJ2-7, with D possibly matching TRBD1 (6 bases). This CDR3 is built from 15 residues. The germline V gene has CDR1 GTSNPN and CDR2 SVGIG (reference sequence). Trimming pared 1 base from V and 3 bases from J, leaving 16 bases between.

This clone was recorded a few times. The chain employs TRBV2 and TRBJ2-7, with TRBD2 matching over 7 bases. The CDR3 contains 16 residues. V gave up 4 bases and J gave up 3 bases; unmatched junction bases: 12. Germline CDR1 is SNHLY and CDR2 is FYNNEI. The CDR3 sequence is CASSAFGTTTFYEQYF. CDR3 sequence (DNA): TGTGCCAGCAGTGCTTTCGGGACTACGACCTTCTACGAGCAGTACTTC.

The chain is built from TRBV18 and TRBJ2-7; 7 bases are a match to TRBD1. The CDR3 sequence is 14 residues long. The germline V gene has CDR1 KGHSH and CDR2 LQKENI. Unmatched junction bases numbered 1, after V lost 2 bases and J lost 0 bases. CDR3 DNA sequence: TGTGCCAGCTCACCATCAGGGGGCTCCTACGAGCAGTACTTC. Translation gives CASSPSGGSYEQYF.

The chain employs TRBV28 and TRBJ2-7; 8 bases are a match to TRBD2. Germline-derived CDR1 and CDR2 are MDHEN and SYDVKM. The CDR3 length is 15 residues. With V trimmed by 1 base and J by 0 bases, 2 bases remained unmatched. The CDR3 DNA follows: TGTGCCAGCAGTTTATATACTAGCGGCTCCTACGAGCAGTACTTC. It translates to CASSLYTSGSYEQYF.

This chain joins TRBV13 and TRBJ2-5; 11 bases line up with TRBD2. The CDR3 is 18 residues long. Germline lookup yields CDR1 PRHDT and CDR2 FYEKMQ (reference sequence). The trim removed 3 bases at V and 5 bases at J, leaving 14 bases unmatched. As DNA, the CDR3 is TGTGCCAGCAGCTTCCGGCCGGGACTAGCGGTCGGTGGGGAGACCCAGTACTTC. Encoded protein: CASSFRPGLAVGGETQYF.

This sequence joins TRBV10-3 and TRBJ1-4, with unresolved D. With 0 bases removed from V and 8 bases from J, the gap between germline ends came to 7 bases. CDR1 and CDR2 (germline): ENHRY, SYGVKD. The CDR3 is 13 residues long. The chain's CDR3 is CAISESGREKLFF. The CDR3, as DNA: TGTGCCATCAGTGAGTCGGGGAGAGAAAAACTGTTTTTT.

The chain employs TRBV5-1 and TRBJ2-5, with D unclear. The V gene's germline CDR1 is SGHRS and CDR2 YFSETQ. CDR3 length: 11 amino acids. The V end lost 2 bases, the J end lost 5 bases, and 4 bases lay between the germline ends. The CDR3 DNA reads as TGCGCCAGCAGCTTCGGGGAGACCCAGTACTTC. Amino acid sequence: CASSFGETQYF. The full variable domain, rest sourced from reference TRBV5-1 and TRBJ2-5, is KAGVTQTPRYLIKTRGQQVTLSCSPISGHRSVSWYQQTPGQGLQFLFEYFSETQRNKGNFPGRFSGRQFSNSRSEMNVSTLELGDSALYLCASSFGETQYFGPGTRLLVL.

This clone came up once. V usage is TRBV7-3 and J usage is TRBJ1-1, with D perhaps matching TRBD1 (6 bases). Germline V gene lookup returns CDR1 SGHTA and CDR2 FQGTGA. CDR3 length: 15 residues. The V gene lost 5 bases and the J gene lost 0 bases, with 13 bases spanning the gap. This chain's CDR3 is CASSPNGQLNTEAFF. CDR3 nucleotides: TGTGCCAGCAGCCCTAACGGACAGCTGAACACTGAAGCTTTCTTT.

The chain joins TRBV9 to TRBJ1-1, with unresolved D. The CDR3 runs 14 residues. Per the germline V gene, CDR1 is SGDLS and CDR2 is YYNGEE. Trimming pared 0 bases from V and 6 bases from J, leaving 12 bases between. The DNA of the CDR3 is TGTGCCAGCAGCGTAGGACATTCAATCGCTGAAGCTTTCTTT. Amino acid sequence: CASSVGHSIAEAFF. Together with reference TRBV9 and TRBJ1-1, the CDR3 gives the full variable domain: DSGVTQTPKHLITATGQRVTLRCSPRSGDLSVYWYQQSLDQGLQFLIQYYNGEERAKGNILERFSAQQFPDLHSELNLSSLELGDSALYFCASSVGHSIAEAFFGQGTRLTVV.

This chain joins TRBV7-2 and TRBJ2-7; 9 nucleotides agree with TRBD1. Germline V CDR1 and CDR2: SGHTA, FQGNSA. There are 15 residues in the CDR3. Unmatched junction bases numbered 8, after V lost 6 bases and J lost 2 bases. CDR3 nucleotides: TGTGCCAGCAGGAGGTGGGGACAGGGCCCCTACGAGCAGTACTTC. Translated, it gives CASRRWGQGPYEQYF.